The TCR beta chain described here comes from a study of control samples from healthy donors and cancer patients. This clone was counted once. Germline trimming cut 4 bases from V and 1 base from J; bases unmatched to any gene: 10. The germline V gene has CDR1 MGHRA and CDR2 YSYEKL. The CDR3 sequence is 18 residues long. Method: immunoSEQ multiplex PCR; TCRdb's copy keeps in-frame clones and lacks some. The repertoire has about 20,000 clones, about 86% of them found once; the top ten carry 11%. This receptor was identified in a woman aged 70-85 years with colorectal cancer. Sequenced input: PBMCs. The rearrangement links TRBV4-1 to TRBJ2-5, with TRBD2 identical over 12 bases. The CDR3 region has the DNA TGCGCCAGCAGCCCCCGAAGACTAGCGGGGGTTCTCCAAGAGACCCAGTACTTC. This translates into CASSPRRLAGVLQETQYF.